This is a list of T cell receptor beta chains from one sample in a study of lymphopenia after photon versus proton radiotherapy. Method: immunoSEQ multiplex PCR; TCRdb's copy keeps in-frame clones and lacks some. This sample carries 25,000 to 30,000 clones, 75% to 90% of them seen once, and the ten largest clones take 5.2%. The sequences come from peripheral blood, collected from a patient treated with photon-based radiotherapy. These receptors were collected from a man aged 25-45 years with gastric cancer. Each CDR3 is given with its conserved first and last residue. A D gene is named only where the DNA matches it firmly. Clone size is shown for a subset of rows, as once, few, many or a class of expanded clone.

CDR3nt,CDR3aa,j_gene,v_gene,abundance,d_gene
TGTGCCAGTCATTACGGTTTTCTGGGTGTTTATAGCAATCAGCCCCAGCATTTT,CASHYGFLGVYSNQPQHF,TRBJ1-5,TRBV19,-,-
TGCGCCAGCAAGACAGGGGTGTCCTATAATTCACCCCTCCACTTT,CASKTGVSYNSPLHF,TRBJ1-6,TRBV10-2,-,TRBD1
TGTGCCAGCAGCACGCTCGGGGGTGGTGGCTACACCTTC,CASSTLGGGGYTF,TRBJ1-2,TRBV27,few,-
TGTGCCAGCAGGCCCCCGGGACGGTTATTTGGCTACACCTTC,CASRPPGRLFGYTF,TRBJ1-2,TRBV6-6,-,-
TGTGCCAGCAGCTTGAGACGAGGAGGAGGTTACACTGAAGCTTTCTTT,CASSLRRGGGYTEAFF,TRBJ1-1,TRBV5-4,-,-
TGTGCCAGCTCAAGGACAGGCGGGAACATTCAGTACTTC,CASSRTGGNIQYF,TRBJ2-4,TRBV18,-,TRBD1
TGTGCCAGCAGCTTTAACTCCAAAGGGGACACTGAAGCTTTCTTT,CASSFNSKGDTEAFF,TRBJ1-1,TRBV5-6,once,-
TGTGCCAGCAGTTCAACAGGGGGCACCGGGGAGCTGTTTTTT,CASSSTGGTGELFF,TRBJ2-2,TRBV6-6,few,TRBD1
TGTGCCAGCAGCGGACAGTCCGAGCGGCCCCAGCATTTT,CASSGQSERPQHF,TRBJ1-5,TRBV7-9,-,-
TGTGCCAGCAGTGTTCAGGCGACCTACGAGCAGTACTTC,CASSVQATYEQYF,TRBJ2-7,TRBV2,-,-
TGTGCCAGCAGTAAGGGACAGGGGAACACCGGGGAGCTGTTTTTT,CASSKGQGNTGELFF,TRBJ2-2,TRBV21-1,-,-
TGTGCCAGCAGTTCAGGGGTCTACGGCTACGAGCAGTACTTC,CASSSGVYGYEQYF,TRBJ2-7,TRBV6-6,-,-
TGCGCCAGCAGCTTGGCCGTTGGAGACACCGGGGAGCTGTTTTTT,CASSLAVGDTGELFF,TRBJ2-2,TRBV5-1,-,-
TGTGCCAGCTCAGACTACAGGGACGTGGACTATGGCTACACCTTC,CASSDYRDVDYGYTF,TRBJ1-2,TRBV18,-,-